This T cell receptor beta chain came from a study of blood T cell repertoires in COVID-19. In the study overall: Material from acute and convalescent COVID-19 was sourced from the United States, Italy and Spain. T cells, B-cell-depleted T cells, or PBMCs supplied cDNA or gDNA.

As processed by the authors: Nucleated cell number was recorded as an estimate derived from reference gene primer amplification. TCRdb keeps only in-frame clones here, not all; method: immunoSEQ multiplex PCR. The V and J calls and clone size come from that table; D and trimming were worked out from the DNA. The sample yields some 140,000 clones, 79% seen once. This CDR3 region has 14 residues. Germline CDR1 reads SQVTM; CDR2 reads ANQGSEA. Trimming cost V 4 bases and J 0 bases, with 12 bases left between them. The origin of this receptor is a man aged 60-69 years with acute or convalescent COVID-19. The chain links TRBV29-1 to TRBJ1-1; tentatively, D is TRBD1 (5 bases). The sequencing input was peripheral blood. The CDR3 spells CSVVGHALNTEAFF. CDR3 nucleotides: TGCAGCGTTGTGGGGCACGCTTTGAACACTGAAGCTTTCTTT.